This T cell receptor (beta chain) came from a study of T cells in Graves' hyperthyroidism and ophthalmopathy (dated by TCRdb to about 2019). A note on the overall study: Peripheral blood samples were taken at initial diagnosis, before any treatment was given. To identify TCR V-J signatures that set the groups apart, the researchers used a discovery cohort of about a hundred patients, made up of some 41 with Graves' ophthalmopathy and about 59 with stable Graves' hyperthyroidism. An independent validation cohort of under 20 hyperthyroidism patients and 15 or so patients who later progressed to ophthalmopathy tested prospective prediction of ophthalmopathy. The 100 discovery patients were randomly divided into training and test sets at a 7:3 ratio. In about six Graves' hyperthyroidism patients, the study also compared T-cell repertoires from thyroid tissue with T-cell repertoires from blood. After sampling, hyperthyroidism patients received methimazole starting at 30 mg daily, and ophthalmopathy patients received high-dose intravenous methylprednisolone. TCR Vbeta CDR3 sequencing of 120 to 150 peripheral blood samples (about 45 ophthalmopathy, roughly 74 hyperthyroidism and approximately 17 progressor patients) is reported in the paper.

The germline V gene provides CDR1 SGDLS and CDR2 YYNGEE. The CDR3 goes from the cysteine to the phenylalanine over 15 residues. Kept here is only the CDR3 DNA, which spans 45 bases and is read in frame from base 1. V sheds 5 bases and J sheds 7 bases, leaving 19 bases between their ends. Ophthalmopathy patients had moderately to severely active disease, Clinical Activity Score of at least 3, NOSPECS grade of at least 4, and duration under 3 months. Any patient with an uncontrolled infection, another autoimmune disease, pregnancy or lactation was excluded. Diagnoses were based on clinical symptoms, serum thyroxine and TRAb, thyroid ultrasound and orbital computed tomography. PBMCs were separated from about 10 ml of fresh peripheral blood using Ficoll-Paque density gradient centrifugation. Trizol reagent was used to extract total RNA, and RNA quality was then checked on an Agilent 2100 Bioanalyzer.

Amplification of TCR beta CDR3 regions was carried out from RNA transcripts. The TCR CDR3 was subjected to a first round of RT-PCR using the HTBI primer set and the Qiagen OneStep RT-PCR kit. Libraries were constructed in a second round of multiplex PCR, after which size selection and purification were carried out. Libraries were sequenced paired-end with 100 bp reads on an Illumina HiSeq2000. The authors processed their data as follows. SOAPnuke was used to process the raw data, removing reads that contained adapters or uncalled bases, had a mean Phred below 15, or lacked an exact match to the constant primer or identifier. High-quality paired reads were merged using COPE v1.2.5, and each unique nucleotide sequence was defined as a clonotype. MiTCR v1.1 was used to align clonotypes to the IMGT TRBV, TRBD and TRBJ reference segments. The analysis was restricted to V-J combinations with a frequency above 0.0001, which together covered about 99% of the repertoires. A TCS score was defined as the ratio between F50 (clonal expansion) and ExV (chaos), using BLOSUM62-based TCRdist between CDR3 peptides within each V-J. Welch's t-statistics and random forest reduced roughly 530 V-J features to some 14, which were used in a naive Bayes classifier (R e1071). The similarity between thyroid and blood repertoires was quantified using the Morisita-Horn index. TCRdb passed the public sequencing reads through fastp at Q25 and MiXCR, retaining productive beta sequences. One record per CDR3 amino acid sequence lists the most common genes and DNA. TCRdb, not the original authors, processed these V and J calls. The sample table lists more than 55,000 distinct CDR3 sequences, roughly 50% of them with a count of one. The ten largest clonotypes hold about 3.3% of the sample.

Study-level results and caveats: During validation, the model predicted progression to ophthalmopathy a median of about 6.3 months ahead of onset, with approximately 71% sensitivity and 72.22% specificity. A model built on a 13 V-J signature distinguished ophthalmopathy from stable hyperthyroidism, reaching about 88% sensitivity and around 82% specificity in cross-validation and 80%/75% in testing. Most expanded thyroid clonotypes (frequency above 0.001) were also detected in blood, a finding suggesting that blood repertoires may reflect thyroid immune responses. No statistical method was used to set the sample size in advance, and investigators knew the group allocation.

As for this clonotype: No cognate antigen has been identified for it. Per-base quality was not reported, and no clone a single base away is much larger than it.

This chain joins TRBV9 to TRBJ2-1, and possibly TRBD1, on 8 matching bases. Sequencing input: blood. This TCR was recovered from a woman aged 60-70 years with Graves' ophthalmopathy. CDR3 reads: CASRQGGGINNEQFF. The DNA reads TGTGCCAGCAGACAGGGGGGGGGTATAAATAATGAGCAGTTCTTC.